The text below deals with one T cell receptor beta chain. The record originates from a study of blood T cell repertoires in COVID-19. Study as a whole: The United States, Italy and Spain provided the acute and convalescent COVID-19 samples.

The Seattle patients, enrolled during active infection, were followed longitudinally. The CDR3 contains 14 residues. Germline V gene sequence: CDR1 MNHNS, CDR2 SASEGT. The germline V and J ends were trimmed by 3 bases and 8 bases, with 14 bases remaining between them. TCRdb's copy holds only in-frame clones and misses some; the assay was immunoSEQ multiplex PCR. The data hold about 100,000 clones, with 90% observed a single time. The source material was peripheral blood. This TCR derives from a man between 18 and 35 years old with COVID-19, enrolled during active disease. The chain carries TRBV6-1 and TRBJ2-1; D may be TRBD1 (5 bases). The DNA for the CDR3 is TGTGCCAGCAGTGATCCCCCAGGGCTGCATGAGCAGTTCTTC. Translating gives CASSDPPGLHEQFF.